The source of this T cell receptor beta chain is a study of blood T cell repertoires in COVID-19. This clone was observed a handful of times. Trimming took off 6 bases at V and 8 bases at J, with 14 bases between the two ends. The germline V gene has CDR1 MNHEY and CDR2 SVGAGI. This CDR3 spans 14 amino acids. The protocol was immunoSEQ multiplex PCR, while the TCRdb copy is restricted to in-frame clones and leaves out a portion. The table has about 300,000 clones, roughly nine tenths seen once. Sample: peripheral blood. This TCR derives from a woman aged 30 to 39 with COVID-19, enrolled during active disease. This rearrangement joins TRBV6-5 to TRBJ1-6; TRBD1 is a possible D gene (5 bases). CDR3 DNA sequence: TGTGCCAGCAGACCGGGGGGGTTAGATTCACCCCTCCACTTT. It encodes CASRPGGLDSPLHF.